The clone carrying this T cell receptor (beta chain) was recorded many times. Its antigen is still unknown. These data originate in a study of breast tumors, draining lymph nodes, adjacent tissues. The study's findings and limits: Tumor T cell lymph node origin was a supported hypothesis, not proven. Tumors had less TCR diversity than lymph nodes, more than nontumor tissue. Most tumor T cells seemingly derive from lymph node, then expand in tumor.

This CDR3 comprises 14 residues. With 6 bases removed from V and 3 bases from J, the gap between germline ends came to 11 bases. The lymph nodes were axillary draining lymph nodes from breast cancer patients. TCRdb fed the multiplex PCR reads into MiXCR, producing one record per CDR3 protein. The data show about 270,000 distinct CDR3 sequences, roughly 31% seen once. V is TRBV12-3 or TRBV12-4 and J is TRBJ1-4; a possible D gene is TRBD1 (6 bases). The specimen sequenced was axillary lymph node tissue. The clonotype comes from a female donor with breast cancer. Some clones in this sample may be carry-over from other donors' samples. CDR3 in DNA: TGTGCCAGCAGCCCGGGACAACCTAATGAAAAACTGTTTTTT. Encoded protein: CASSPGQPNEKLFF.